This T cell receptor beta chain was sequenced during a study of blood T cell repertoires in COVID-19. The CDR3 consists of 14 residues. Looked up from germline, CDR1 is SGHRS and CDR2 is YFSETQ. The V gene lost 0 bases and the J gene lost 5 bases, with 11 bases spanning the gap. Original processing methods: Amplification with reference gene primers provided the estimates of nucleated cell counts. Assay: immunoSEQ multiplex PCR; the TCRdb copy retains only in-frame clones and omits some. V, J and clone size derive from that table, while D and trimming were established from the DNA sequence. The table includes about 140,000 clones, almost 80% detected once. Recruitment covered about two dozen US areas and drew participants whose ages spanned roughly 18 to 90 years. Which cohort a participant joined came from the clinical history participants gave.

The chain uses TRBV5-1 and TRBJ1-2; D possibly corresponds to TRBD1 (6 bases). This receptor was taken from a woman aged 45 to 65 who had recovered from COVID-19. Sequencing was done on a sample of PBMCs or T cells enriched from blood (not recorded which). The CDR3 sequence is CASSLAGGAYGYTF. CDR3 in DNA: TGCGCCAGCAGCTTGGCTGGGGGGGCGTATGGCTACACCTTC.